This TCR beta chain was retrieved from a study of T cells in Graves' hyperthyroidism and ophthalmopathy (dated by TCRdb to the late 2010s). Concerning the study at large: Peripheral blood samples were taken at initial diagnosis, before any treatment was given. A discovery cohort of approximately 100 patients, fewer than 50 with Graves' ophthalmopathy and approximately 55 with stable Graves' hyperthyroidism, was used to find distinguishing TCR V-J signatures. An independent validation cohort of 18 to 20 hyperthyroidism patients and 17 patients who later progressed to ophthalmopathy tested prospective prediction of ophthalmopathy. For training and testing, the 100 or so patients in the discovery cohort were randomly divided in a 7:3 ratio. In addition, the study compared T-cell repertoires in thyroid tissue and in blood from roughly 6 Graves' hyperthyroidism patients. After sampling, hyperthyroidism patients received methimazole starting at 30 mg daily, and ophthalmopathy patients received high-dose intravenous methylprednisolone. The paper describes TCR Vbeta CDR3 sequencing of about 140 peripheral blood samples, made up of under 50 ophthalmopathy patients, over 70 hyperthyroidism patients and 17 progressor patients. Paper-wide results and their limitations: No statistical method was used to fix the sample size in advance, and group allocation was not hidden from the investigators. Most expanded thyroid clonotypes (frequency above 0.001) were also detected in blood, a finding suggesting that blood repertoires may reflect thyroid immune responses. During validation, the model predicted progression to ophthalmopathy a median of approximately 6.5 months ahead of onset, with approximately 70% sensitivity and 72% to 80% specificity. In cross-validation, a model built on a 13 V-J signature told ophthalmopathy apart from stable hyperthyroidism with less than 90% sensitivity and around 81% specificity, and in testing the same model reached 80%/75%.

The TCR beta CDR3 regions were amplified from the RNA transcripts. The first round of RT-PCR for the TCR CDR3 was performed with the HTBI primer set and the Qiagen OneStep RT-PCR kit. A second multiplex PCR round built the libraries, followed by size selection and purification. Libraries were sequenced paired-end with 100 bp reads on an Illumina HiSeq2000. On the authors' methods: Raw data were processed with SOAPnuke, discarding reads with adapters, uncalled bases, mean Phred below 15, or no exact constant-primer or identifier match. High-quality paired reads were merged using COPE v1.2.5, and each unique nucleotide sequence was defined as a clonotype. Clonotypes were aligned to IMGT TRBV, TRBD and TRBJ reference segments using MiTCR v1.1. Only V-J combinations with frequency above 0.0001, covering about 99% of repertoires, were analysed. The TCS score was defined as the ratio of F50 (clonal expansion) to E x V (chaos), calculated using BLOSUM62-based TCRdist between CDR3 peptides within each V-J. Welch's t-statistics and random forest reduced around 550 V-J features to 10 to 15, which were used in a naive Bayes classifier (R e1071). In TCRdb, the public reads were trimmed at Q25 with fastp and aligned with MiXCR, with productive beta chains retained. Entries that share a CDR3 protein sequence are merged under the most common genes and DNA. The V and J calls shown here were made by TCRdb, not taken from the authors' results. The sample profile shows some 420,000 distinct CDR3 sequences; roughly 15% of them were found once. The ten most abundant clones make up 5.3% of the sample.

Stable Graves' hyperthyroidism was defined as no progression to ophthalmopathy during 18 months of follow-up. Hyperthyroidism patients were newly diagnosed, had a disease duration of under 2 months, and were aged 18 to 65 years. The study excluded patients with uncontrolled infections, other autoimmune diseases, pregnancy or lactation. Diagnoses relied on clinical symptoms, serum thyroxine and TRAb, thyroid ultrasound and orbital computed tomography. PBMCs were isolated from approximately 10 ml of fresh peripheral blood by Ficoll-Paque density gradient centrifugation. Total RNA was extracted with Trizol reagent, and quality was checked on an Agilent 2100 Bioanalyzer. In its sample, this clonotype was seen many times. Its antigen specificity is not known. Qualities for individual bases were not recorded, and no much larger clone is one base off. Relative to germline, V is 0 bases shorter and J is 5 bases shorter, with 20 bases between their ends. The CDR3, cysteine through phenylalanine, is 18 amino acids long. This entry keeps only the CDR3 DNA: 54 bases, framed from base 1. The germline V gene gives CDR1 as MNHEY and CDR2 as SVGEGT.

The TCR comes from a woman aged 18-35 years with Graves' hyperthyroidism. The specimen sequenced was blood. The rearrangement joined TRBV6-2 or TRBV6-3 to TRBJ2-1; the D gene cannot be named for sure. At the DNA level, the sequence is TGTGCCAGCAGTTACTCGAGGACGCCTGGCGGCACTAACAATGAGCAGTTCTTC. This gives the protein CASSYSRTPGGTNNEQFF.